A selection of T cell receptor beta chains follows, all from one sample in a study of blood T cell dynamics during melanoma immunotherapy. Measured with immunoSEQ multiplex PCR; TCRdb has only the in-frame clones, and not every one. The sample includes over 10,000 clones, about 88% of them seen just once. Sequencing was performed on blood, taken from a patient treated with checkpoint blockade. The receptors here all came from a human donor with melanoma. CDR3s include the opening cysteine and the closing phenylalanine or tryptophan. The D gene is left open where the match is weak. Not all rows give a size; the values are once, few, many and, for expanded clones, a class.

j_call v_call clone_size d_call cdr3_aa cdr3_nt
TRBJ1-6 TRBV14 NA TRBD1 CASSQAGTGTNSPLHF TGTGCCAGCAGCCAGGCCGGGACAGGGACCAATTCACCCCTCCACTTT
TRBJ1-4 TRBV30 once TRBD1 CAWSVGVGRGRSTNEKLFF TGTGCCTGGAGTGTGGGTGTGGGCAGGGGGCGAAGTACTAATGAAAAACTGTTTTTT
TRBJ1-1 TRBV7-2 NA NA CASSLVGAYQNTEAFF TGTGCCAGCAGCTTAGTTGGCGCATACCAGAACACTGAAGCTTTCTTT
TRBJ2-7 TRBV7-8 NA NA CASSLVPKSYEQYF TGTGCCAGCAGCTTAGTCCCAAAGAGCTACGAGCAGTACTTC
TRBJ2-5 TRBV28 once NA CASSLLGRMETQYF TGTGCCAGCAGTTTATTGGGGAGGATGGAGACCCAGTACTTC
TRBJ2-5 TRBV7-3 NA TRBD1 CASSRDRGPPETQYF TGTGCCAGCAGCCGAGACAGGGGGCCCCCAGAGACCCAGTACTTC
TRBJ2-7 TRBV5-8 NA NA CASRLRGATYEQYF TGCGCCAGCAGGTTGAGGGGGGCCACCTACGAGCAGTACTTC
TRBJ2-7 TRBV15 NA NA CATSRAYSYEQYF TGTGCCACCAGCAGAGCCTACAGCTACGAGCAGTACTTC
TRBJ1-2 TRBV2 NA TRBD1 CASSDRGPKGDGYTF TGTGCCAGCAGTGACAGGGGGCCCAAGGGAGATGGCTACACCTTC
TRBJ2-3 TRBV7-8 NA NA CASRLFEGSTDTQYF TGTGCCAGCAGATTATTCGAGGGAAGCACAGATACGCAGTATTTT
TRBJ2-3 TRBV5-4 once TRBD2 CASSFMTSGTDTQYF TGTGCCAGCAGTTTTATGACTAGCGGCACAGATACGCAGTATTTT
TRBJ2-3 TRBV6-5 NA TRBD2 CASSYAAGRGTDTQYF TGTGCCAGCAGTTACGCGGCAGGGAGGGGCACAGATACGCAGTATTTT
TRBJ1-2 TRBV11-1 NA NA CASSSPPSYGYTF TGTGCCAGCAGCTCCCCCCCGAGCTATGGCTACACCTTC
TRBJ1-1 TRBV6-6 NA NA CASSAYGGTEAFF TGTGCCAGCAGCGCCTATGGGGGCACTGAAGCTTTCTTT
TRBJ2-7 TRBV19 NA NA CASSMIGQSSYEQYF TGTGCCAGTAGTATGATAGGACAGAGCTCCTACGAGCAGTACTTC
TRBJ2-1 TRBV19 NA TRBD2 CASSMGSGGSYNEQFF TGTGCCAGTAGTATGGGTAGCGGGGGGTCCTACAATGAGCAGTTCTTC
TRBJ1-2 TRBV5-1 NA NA CAGRYDRNYGYTF TGCGCCGGCAGATACGACAGGAACTATGGCTACACCTTC
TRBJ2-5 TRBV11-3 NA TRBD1 CASSAEGQGYQETQYF TGTGCCAGCAGCGCAGAGGGACAGGGGTACCAAGAGACCCAGTACTTC
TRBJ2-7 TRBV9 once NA CASSPVGQLYEQYF TGTGCCAGCAGCCCAGTGGGACAACTCTACGAGCAGTACTTC
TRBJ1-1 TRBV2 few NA CASSESAAAHEAFF TGTGCCAGCAGTGAGTCCGCGGCAGCACATGAAGCTTTCTTT
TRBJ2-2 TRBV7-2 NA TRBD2 CASSLSSGTNTGELFF TGTGCCAGCAGCCTTTCTAGCGGCACGAACACCGGGGAGCTGTTTTTT
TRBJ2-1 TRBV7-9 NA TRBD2 CASSLTLAGANEQFF TGTGCCAGCAGCTTAACCCTAGCGGGAGCCAATGAGCAGTTCTTC
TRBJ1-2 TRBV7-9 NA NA CASSSDRQPADGYTF TGTGCCAGCAGCTCCGATCGGCAGCCCGCCGATGGCTACACCTTC
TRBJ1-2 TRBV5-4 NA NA CASSPGEQPNYGYTF TGTGCCAGCAGCCCGGGAGAGCAACCGAACTATGGCTACACCTTC
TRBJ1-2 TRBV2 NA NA CASSRGGVESYGYTF TGTGCCAGCAGCCGCGGGGGGGTAGAATCCTATGGCTACACCTTC
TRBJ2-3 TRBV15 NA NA CATSRVVGTDTQYF TGTGCCACCAGCAGAGTTGTCGGCACAGATACGCAGTATTTT
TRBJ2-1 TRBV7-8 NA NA CASSVPGHLEQFF TGTGCCAGCAGTGTGCCAGGGCATTTGGAGCAGTTCTTC
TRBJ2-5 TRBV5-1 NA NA CASSLVSGQETQYF TGCGCCAGCAGCTTGGTGAGCGGGCAAGAGACCCAGTACTTC
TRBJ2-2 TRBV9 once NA CASRPTGNTGELFF TGTGCCAGCAGGCCAACAGGGAACACCGGGGAGCTGTTTTTT
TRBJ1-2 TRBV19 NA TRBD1 CASSFRDRGNYGYTF TGTGCCAGTAGTTTCCGGGACAGGGGGAACTATGGCTACACCTTC
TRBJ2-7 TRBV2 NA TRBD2 CASSERLASEQYF TGTGCCAGCAGTGAGCGACTAGCGAGCGAGCAGTACTTC
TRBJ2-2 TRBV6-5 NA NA CASSYDADGNTGELFF TGTGCCAGCAGTTACGACGCAGACGGGAACACCGGGGAGCTGTTTTTT
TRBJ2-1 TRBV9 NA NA CASSTHPGPNNEQFF TGTGCCAGCAGCACACACCCGGGACCGAACAATGAGCAGTTCTTC
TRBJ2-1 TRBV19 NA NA CASSKEAPTYNEQFF TGTGCCAGTAGTAAGGAGGCCCCTACCTACAATGAGCAGTTCTTC
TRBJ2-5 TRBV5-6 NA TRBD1 CASSLRDRGQETQYF TGTGCCAGCAGCTTGCGGGACAGGGGTCAAGAGACCCAGTACTTC
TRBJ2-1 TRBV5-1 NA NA CASSSTGTNYNEQFF TGCGCCAGCAGCTCCACCGGGACCAACTACAATGAGCAGTTCTTC
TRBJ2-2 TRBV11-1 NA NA CASSLSMVAGELFF TGTGCCAGCAGCTTATCTATGGTTGCCGGGGAGCTGTTTTTT